This T cell receptor beta chain was obtained from a study of technical replicates of blood from several donors. The CDR3 totals 17 residues. The protocol was immunoSEQ multiplex PCR, while the TCRdb copy is restricted to in-frame clones and leaves out a portion. Of roughly 70,000 clones in the sample, 93% are singletons; the top ten hold about 0.26%. Material: T cells isolated from PBMCs. The TCR originated in a human donor in good health. V is TRBV21-1 and J is TRBJ1-2; the table's TRBD1 call for D was not verified on the DNA. TRBV21-1 is recorded as a pseudogene. CDR3 in DNA: TGTGCCAGCAGCAAGGAGGCAGGGGGCAGGTGTAACTATGGCTACACCTTC. Its translation: CASSKEAGGRCNYGYTF.